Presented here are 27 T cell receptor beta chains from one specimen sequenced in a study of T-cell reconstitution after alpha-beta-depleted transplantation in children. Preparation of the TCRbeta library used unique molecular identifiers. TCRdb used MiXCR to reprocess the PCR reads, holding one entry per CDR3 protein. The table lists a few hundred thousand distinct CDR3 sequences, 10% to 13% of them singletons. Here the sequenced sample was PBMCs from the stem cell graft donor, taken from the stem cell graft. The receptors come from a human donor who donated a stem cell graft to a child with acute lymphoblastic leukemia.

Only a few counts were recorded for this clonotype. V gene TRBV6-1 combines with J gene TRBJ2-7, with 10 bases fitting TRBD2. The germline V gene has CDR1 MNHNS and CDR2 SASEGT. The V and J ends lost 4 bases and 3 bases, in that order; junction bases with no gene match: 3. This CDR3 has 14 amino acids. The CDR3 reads CASSGSSGGYEQYF. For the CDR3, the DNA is TGTGCCAGCAGTGGGTCTAGCGGGGGCTACGAGCAGTACTTC.

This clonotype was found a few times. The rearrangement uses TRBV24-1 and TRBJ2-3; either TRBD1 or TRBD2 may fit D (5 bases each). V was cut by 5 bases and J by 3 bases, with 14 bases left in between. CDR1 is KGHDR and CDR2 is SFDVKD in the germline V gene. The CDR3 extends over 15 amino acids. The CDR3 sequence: CATSAQGEATDTQYF. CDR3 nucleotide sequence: TGTGCCACCAGTGCCCAGGGAGAGGCGACAGATACGCAGTATTTT.

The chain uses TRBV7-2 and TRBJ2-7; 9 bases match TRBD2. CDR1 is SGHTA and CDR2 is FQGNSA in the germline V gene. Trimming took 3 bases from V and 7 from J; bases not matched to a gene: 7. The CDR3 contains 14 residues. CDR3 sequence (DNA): TGTGCCAGCAGCTTGTCTAGCGGGAAGGGGGAGCAGTACTTC. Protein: CASSLSSGKGEQYF.

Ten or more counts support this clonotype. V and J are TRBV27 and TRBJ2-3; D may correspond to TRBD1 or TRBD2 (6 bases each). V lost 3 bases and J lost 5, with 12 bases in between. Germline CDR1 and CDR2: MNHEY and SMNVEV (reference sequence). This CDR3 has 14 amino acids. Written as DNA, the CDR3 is TGTGCCAGCAGTTTCGGGGGCCGGGGAGATACGCAGTATTTT. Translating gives CASSFGGRGDTQYF.

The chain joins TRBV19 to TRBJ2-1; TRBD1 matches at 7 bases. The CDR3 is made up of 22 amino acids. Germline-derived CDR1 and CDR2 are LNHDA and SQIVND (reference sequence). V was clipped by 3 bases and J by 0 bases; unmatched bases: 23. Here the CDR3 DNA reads TGTGCCAGTAGTATTCAGGGGGTGGGGCTGGTTACTATCCCGGCCTCCTACAATGAGCAGTTCTTC. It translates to CASSIQGVGLVTIPASYNEQFF.

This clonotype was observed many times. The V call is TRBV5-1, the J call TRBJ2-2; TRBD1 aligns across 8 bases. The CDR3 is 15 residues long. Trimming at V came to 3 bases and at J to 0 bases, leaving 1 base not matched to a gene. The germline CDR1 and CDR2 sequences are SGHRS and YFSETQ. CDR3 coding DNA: TGCGCCAGCAGCTGGGGACAGGCGAACACCGGGGAGCTGTTTTTT. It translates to CASSWGQANTGELFF.

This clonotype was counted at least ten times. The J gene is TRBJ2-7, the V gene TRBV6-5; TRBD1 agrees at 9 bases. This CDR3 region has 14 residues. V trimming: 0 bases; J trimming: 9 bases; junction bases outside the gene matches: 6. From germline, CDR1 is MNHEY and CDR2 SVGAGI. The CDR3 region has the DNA TGTGCCAGCAGTTACTCTACAGGGGGCGGGCGGCAGTACTTC. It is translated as CASSYSTGGGRQYF.

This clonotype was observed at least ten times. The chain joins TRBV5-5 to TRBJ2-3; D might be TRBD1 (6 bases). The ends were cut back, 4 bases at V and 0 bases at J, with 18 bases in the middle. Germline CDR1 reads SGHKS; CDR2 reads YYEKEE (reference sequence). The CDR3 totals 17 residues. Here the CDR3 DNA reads TGTGCCAGCAGCGCCCGGACAGTACATCCTAGCACAGATACGCAGTATTTT. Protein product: CASSARTVHPSTDTQYF.

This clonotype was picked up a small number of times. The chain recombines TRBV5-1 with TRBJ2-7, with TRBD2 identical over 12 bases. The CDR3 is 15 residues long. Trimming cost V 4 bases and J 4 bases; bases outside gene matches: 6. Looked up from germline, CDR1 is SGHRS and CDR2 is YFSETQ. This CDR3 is CASSPSGRAGYEQYF. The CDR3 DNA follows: TGCGCCAGCAGCCCTAGCGGGAGGGCCGGGTACGAGCAGTACTTC.

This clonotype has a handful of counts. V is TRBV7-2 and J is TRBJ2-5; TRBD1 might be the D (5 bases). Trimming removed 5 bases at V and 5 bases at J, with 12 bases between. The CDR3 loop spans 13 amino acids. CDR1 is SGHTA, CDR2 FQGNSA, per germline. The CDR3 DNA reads TGTGCCAGCAGCAGACGACAGAAGGAGACCCAGTACTTC. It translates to CASSRRQKETQYF.

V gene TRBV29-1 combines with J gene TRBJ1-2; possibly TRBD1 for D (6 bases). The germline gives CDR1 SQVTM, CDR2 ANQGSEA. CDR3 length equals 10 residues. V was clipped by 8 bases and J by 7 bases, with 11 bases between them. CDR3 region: CSIQGLGYTF. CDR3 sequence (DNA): TGCAGCATCCAGGGGCTTGGCTACACCTTC. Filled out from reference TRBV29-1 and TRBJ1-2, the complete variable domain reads SAVISQKPSRDICQRGTSLTIQCQVDSQVTMMFWYRQQPGQSLTLIATANQGSEATYESGFVIDKFPISRPNLTFSTLTVSNMSPEDSSIYLCSIQGLGYTFGSGTRLTVV.

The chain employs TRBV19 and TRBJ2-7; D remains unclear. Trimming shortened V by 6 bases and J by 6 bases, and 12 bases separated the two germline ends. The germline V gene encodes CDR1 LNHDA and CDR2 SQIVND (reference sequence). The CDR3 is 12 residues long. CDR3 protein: CASSSAGSEQYF. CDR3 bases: TGTGCCAGTAGCTCGGCAGGCAGCGAGCAGTACTTC. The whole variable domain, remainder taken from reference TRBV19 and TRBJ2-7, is DGGITQSPKYLFRKEGQNVTLSCEQNLNHDAMYWYRQDPGQGLRLIYYSQIVNDFQKGDIAEGYSVSREKKESFPLTVTSAQKNPTAFYLCASSSAGSEQYFGPGTRLTVT.

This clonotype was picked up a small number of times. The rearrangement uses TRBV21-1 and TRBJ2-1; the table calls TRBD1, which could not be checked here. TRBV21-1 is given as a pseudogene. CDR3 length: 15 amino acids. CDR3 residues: CASSKVRGTYNEQFF. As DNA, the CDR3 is TGTGCCAGCAGCAAAGTCCGGGGGACCTACAATGAGCAGTTCTTC.

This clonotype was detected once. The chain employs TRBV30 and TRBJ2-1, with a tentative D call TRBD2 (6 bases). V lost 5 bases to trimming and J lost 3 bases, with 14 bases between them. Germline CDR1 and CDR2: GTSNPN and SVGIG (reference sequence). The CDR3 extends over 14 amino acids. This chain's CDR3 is CAWAPAGNYNEQFF. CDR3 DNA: TGTGCCTGGGCCCCGGCGGGAAACTACAATGAGCAGTTCTTC.

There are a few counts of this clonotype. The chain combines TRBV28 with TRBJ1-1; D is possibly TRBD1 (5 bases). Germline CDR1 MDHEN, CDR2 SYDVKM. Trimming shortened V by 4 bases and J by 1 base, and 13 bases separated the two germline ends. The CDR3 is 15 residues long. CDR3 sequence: CASSSSGRENTEAFF. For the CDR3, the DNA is TGTGCCAGCAGTTCCTCAGGGAGGGAGAACACTGAAGCTTTCTTT. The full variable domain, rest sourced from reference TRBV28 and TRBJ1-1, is DVKVTQSSRYLVKRTGEKVFLECVQDMDHENMFWYRQDPGLGLRLIYFSYDVKMKEKGDIPEGYSVSREKKERFSLILESASTNQTSMYLCASSSSGRENTEAFFGQGTRLTVV.

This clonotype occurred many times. In DNA form, the CDR3 reads TGTGCCAGCAGCTTATCGGGGTATAGCAATCAGCCCCAGCATTTT. Its protein is CASSLSGYSNQPQHF. The genes are TRBV7-9 and TRBJ1-5; D is ambiguous. Looked up from germline, CDR1 is SEHNR and CDR2 is FQNEAQ (reference sequence). The V end was cut by 2 bases, the J end by 0 bases, with 8 bases between. This CDR3 is built from 15 residues.

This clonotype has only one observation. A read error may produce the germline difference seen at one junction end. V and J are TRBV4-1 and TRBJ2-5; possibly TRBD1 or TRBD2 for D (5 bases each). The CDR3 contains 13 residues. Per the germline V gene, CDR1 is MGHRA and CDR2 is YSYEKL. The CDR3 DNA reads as TGCGCCAGCAGCCAAGGAGGGGAACAGACCCTGTACTTC. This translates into CASSQGGEQTLYF.

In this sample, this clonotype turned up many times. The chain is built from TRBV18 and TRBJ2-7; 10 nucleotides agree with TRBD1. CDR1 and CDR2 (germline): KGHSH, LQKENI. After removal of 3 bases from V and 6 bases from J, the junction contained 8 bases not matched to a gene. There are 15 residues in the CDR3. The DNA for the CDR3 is TGTGCCAGCTCACCTTCCGGGACAGGGGTATCCGAGCAGTACTTC. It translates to CASSPSGTGVSEQYF.

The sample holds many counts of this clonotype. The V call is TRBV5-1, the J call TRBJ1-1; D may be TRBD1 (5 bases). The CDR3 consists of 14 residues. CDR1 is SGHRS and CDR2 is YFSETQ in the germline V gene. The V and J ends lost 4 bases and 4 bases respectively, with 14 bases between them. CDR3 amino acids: CASSGGELGTEAFF. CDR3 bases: TGCGCCAGCAGCGGGGGGGAATTGGGCACTGAAGCTTTCTTT.

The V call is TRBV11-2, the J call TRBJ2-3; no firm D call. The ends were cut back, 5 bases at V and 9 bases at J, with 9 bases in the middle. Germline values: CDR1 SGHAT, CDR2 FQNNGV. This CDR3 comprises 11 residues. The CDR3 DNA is TGTGCCAGCAGCCCGGGCTTAACGCAGTATTTT. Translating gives CASSPGLTQYF.

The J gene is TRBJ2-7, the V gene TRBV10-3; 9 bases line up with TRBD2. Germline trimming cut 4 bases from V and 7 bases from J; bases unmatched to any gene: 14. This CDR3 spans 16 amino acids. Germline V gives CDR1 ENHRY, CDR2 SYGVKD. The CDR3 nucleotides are TGTGCCATCAGTGGGGCTGCTAGCGGGATAGGAGGGGAGCAGTACTTC. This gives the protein CAISGAASGIGGEQYF.

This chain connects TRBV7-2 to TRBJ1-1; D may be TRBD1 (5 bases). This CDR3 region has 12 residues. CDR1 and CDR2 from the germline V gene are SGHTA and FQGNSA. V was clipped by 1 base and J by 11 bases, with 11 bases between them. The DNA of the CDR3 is TGTGCCAGCAGCTTAGGGGGGGATCGGGCTTTCTTT. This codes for CASSLGGDRAFF.

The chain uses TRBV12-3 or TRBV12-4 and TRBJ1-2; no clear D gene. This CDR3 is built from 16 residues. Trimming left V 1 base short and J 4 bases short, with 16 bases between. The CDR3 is CASSLGAYEGGYGYTF. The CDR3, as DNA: TGTGCCAGCAGTTTAGGGGCGTATGAGGGCGGCTATGGCTACACCTTC.

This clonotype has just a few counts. Here the CDR3 reads CASSQDRAGEAFF. CDR3 DNA sequence: TGCGCCAGCAGCCAAGATAGGGCAGGGGAAGCTTTCTTT. The chain has TRBV4-3 and TRBJ1-1; maybe TRBD1 (5 bases). The CDR3 has 13 residues. Germline V gene lookup returns CDR1 LGHNA and CDR2 YSLEER. V lost 0 bases, J lost 8 bases, and 10 bases lay in between.

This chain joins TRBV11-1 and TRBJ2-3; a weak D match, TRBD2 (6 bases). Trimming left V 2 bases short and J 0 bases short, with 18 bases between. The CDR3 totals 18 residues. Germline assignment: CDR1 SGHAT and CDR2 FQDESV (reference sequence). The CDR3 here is CASSLRDRVAESTDTQYF. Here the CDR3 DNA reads TGTGCCAGCAGCTTAAGAGATCGGGTAGCGGAGAGCACAGATACGCAGTATTTT.

In nucleotides, the CDR3 is TGCGCCAGCAGCTTGGTGGGACTAGCGGACCCGAGCTCCTACAATGAGCAGTTCTTC. It encodes CASSLVGLADPSSYNEQFF. The rearrangement joins TRBV5-1 to TRBJ2-1, with TRBD2 matching 11 bases. Germline assignment: CDR1 SGHRS and CDR2 YFSETQ. The ends lost 0 bases at V and 0 bases at J; junction bases unmatched: 8. The CDR3 extends over 19 amino acids. Full variable domain (remainder filled in from reference TRBV5-1 and TRBJ2-1): KAGVTQTPRYLIKTRGQQVTLSCSPISGHRSVSWYQQTPGQGLQFLFEYFSETQRNKGNFPGRFSGRQFSNSRSEMNVSTLELGDSALYLCASSLVGLADPSSYNEQFFGPGTRLTVL.

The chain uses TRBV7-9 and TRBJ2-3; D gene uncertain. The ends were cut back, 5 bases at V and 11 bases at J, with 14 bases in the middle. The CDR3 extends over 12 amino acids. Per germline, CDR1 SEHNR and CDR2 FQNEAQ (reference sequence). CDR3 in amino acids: CASSPNGWKQYF. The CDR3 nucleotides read TGTGCCAGCAGCCCGAACGGGTGGAAGCAGTATTTT.